The clone carrying this TCR beta chain occurred a few times. In the authors' methods: The assay estimated nucleated cells by amplifying reference gene primers. Here immunoSEQ multiplex PCR was the method, and the copy in TCRdb shows in-frame clones only, minus some. V and J calls and clone size are given by that table; D and trimming were obtained from the DNA. The sample lists about 160,000 clones, around 81% occurring once. The data were obtained in a study of blood T cell repertoires in COVID-19. Turning to the study itself: Italy, Spain and the United States were the sources of the convalescent and acute COVID-19 samples.

This CDR3 has 15 amino acids. CDR1 KGHSH and CDR2 LQKENI come from the germline V gene. Between the trimmed V and J ends, which lost 1 base and 1 base, there was a span of 10 bases. This chain joins TRBV18 and TRBJ1-1, with D possibly matching TRBD1 (5 bases). Sequenced sample: peripheral blood. The receptor comes from a man in his sixties with active or convalescent COVID-19. Here the CDR3 reads CASSPRRAGNTEAFF. The CDR3 DNA is TGTGCCAGCTCACCACGCAGGGCAGGGAACACTGAAGCTTTCTTT.